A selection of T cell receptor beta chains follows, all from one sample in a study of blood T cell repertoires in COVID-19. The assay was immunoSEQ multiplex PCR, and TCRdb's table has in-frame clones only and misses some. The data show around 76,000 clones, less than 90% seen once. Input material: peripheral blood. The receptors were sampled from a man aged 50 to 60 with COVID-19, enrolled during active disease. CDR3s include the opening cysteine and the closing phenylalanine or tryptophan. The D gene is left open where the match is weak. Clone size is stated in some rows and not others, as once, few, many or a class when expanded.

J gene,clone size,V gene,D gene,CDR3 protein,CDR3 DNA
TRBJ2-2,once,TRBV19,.,CASSRRGRRTGELFF,TGTGCCAGTAGTCGGAGGGGGCGTCGCACCGGGGAGCTGTTTTTT
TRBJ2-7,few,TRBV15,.,CATSRQTGYEQYF,TGTGCCACCAGCAGACAGACAGGTTACGAGCAGTACTTC
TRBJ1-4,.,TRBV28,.,CASSLWDSDEKLFF,TGTGCCAGCAGTTTATGGGACAGCGATGAAAAACTGTTTTTT
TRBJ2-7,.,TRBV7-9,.,CASTGSGEQYF,TGTGCCAGCACCGGGAGCGGGGAGCAGTACTTC
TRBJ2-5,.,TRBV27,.,CASGSGETQYF,TGTGCCAGCGGATCGGGAGAGACCCAGTACTTC
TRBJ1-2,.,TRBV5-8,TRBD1,CASSLGQGGQGYTF,TGTGCCAGCAGCCTGGGACAGGGGGGACAAGGCTACACCTTC
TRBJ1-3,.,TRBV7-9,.,CASSRQILSGNTIYF,TGTGCCAGCAGCCGACAAATTTTATCTGGAAACACCATATATTTT
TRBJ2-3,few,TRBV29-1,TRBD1,CSVAETGATDTQYF,TGCAGCGTTGCCGAGACAGGGGCTACAGATACGCAGTATTTT
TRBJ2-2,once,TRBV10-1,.,CASSESGRRDSLYTGELFF,TGCGCCAGCAGTGAGTCTGGGCGGCGGGACAGCCTTTACACCGGGGAGCTGTTTTTT
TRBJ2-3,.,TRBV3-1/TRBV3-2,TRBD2,CASRKLAGVNTQYF,TGTGCCAGCAGAAAACTAGCGGGAGTGAATACGCAGTATTTT
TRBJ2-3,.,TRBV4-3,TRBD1,CASSHETGATDTQYF,TGCGCCAGCAGCCACGAGACAGGGGCGACAGATACGCAGTATTTT
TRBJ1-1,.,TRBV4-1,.,CASSQPYAEAFF,TGCGCCAGCAGCCAACCCTACGCTGAAGCTTTCTTT
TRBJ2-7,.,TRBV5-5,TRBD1,CASSRSGTVYEQYF,TGTGCCAGCAGCCGATCCGGGACAGTTTACGAGCAGTACTTC
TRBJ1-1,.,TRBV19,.,CASTWLNTEAFF,TGTGCCAGTACCTGGCTGAACACTGAAGCTTTCTTT
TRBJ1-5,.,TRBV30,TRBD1,CAWSGQQGDQPQHF,TGTGCCTGGAGTGGTCAACAGGGGGACCAGCCCCAGCATTTT
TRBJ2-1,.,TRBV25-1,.,CASSGVRRGQGKDEQFF,TGTGCCAGCAGTGGAGTACGTCGAGGGCAGGGGAAGGATGAGCAGTTCTTC
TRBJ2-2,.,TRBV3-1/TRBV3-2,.,CASSPLGRTGELFF,TGTGCCAGCAGCCCCCTTGGGCGCACCGGGGAGCTGTTTTTT